Below, 23 T cell receptor beta chains from the same sample are listed, as sequenced in a study of graft-versus-host responses after intestinal transplantation. Clones were read by immunoSEQ multiplex PCR, and TCRdb kept only the in-frame ones, dropping some. This table has some 18,000 clones, roughly 90% appearing once. The sample here was PBMCs, taken 350 to 400 days after transplant. Source of these receptors: a human patient who received an intestinal transplant, so some T cells may come from the graft donor.

This chain uses TRBV28 with TRBJ2-7; D not resolved. Germline values: CDR1 MDHEN, CDR2 SYDVKM. The CDR3 covers 14 residues. Trimming took off 3 bases at V and 3 bases at J, with 12 bases between the two ends. CDR3 nucleotide sequence: TGTGCCAGCAGTTTTAATGGAATGAGCTACGAGCAGTACTTC. The encoded protein is CASSFNGMSYEQYF.

The rearrangement uses TRBV7-9 and TRBJ2-3, with D tentatively TRBD1 (6 bases). The ends were cut back, 5 bases at V and 2 bases at J, with 11 bases in the middle. Looked up from germline, CDR1 is SEHNR and CDR2 is FQNEAQ (reference sequence). CDR3 length equals 14 residues. CDR3 bases: TGTGCCAGCAGCACGGACAGATACACAGATACGCAGTATTTT. It codes for CASSTDRYTDTQYF.

This chain connects TRBV4-1 to TRBJ2-2; D perhaps matches TRBD2 (6 bases). The CDR3 is 16 residues long. V lost 0 bases, J lost 6 bases, and 14 bases lay in between. CDR1 and CDR2 (germline): MGHRA, YSYEKL. In DNA form, the CDR3 reads TGCGCCAGCAGCCAAGAAGGAGGGGTGGTGGCCGGGGAGCTGTTTTTT. Translation: CASSQEGGVVAGELFF.

V gene TRBV7-8 combines with J gene TRBJ2-6; D uncertain. V was trimmed by 5 bases and J by 5 bases, leaving 22 bases between them. The CDR3 spans 18 residues. Germline-derived CDR1 and CDR2 are SGHVS and FQNEAQ. In DNA, the CDR3 is TGTGCCAGCAGCGTAGAGACTTACCCACAAAGTCGGGCCAACGTCCTGACTTTC. It encodes CASSVETYPQSRANVLTF.

The V gene is TRBV29-1, the J gene TRBJ2-1; D might be TRBD2 (5 bases). The CDR3 extends over 13 amino acids. CDR1 is SQVTM, CDR2 ANQGSEA, per germline. Deletions cut 4 bases from V and 9 bases from J, with 16 bases between. CDR3 in DNA: TGCAGCGTTGCCATTTTCGATGCGGGTGAGCAGTTCTTC. It codes for CSVAIFDAGEQFF.

Remarks on this clone: This sample also contains other DNA sequences that code for the same CDR3. The chain employs TRBV5-4 and TRBJ2-7; D remains unclear. CDR1 and CDR2 (germline): SGHNT, YYREEE (reference sequence). The CDR3 extends over 14 amino acids. V dropped 4 bases and J dropped 3 bases, with 14 bases sitting between them. The CDR3 DNA reads TGTGCCAGCAGCCCCGGAGTCGGCCTCTACGAGCAGTACTTC. It specifies CASSPGVGLYEQYF.

This chain uses TRBV4-2 with TRBJ2-5, with 10 bases fitting TRBD2. The CDR3 totals 15 residues. CDR1 and CDR2 from the germline V gene are LGHNA and YNFKEQ. J lost 0 bases, V lost 5 bases, and 3 bases had no gene match. CDR3 nucleotides: TGTGCCAGCAGCAGGACTAGCGGAGACCAAGAGACCCAGTACTTC. Its translation is CASSRTSGDQETQYF.

V is TRBV28 and J is TRBJ2-7; possible D gene TRBD1, 5 bases. The ends were cut back, 0 bases at V and 6 bases at J, with 15 bases in the middle. The CDR3 contains 15 residues. Per the germline V gene, CDR1 is MDHEN and CDR2 is SYDVKM. The CDR3 here is CASSLWGRGRSEQYF. In DNA form, the CDR3 reads TGTGCCAGCAGTTTATGGGGGCGCGGTCGGTCCGAGCAGTACTTC.

This clone appeared a single time. The chain joins TRBV6-1 to TRBJ2-7; D possibly corresponds to TRBD1 (6 bases). Germline V gives CDR1 MNHNS, CDR2 SASEGT. The V end lost 5 bases, the J end lost 4 bases, and 15 bases lay between the germline ends. This CDR3 has 14 amino acids. Here the CDR3 DNA reads TGTGCCAGCAGTTCCTTGACAGGTATATACGAGCAGTACTTC. It specifies CASSSLTGIYEQYF.

CDR3 in amino acids: CASSELTGKKEQYF. The CDR3 DNA is TGTGCCAGCAGTGAATTGACAGGAAAGAAAGAGCAGTACTTC. J is TRBJ2-7 and V is TRBV2, with TRBD1 as a possible D gene (6 bases). CDR1 and CDR2 (germline): SNHLY, FYNNEI. V was clipped by 2 bases and J by 7 bases, with 15 bases between them. There are 14 residues in the CDR3.

With regard to this clone: This sample includes further DNA sequences coding for the same CDR3. The V gene is TRBV7-3, the J gene TRBJ1-1; D is unclear. Germline V gives CDR1 SGHTA, CDR2 FQGTGA. V lost 0 bases and J 1 base, leaving 3 bases between the germline ends. CDR3 length: 13 amino acids. Here the CDR3 reads CASSLTGNTEAFF. In DNA form, the CDR3 reads TGTGCCAGCAGCTTAACTGGGAACACTGAAGCTTTCTTT. The complete variable domain, with remaining parts taken from reference TRBV7-3 and TRBJ1-1, reads GAGVSQTPSNKVTEKGKYVELRCDPISGHTALYWYRQSLGQGPEFLIYFQGTGAADDSGLPNDRFFAVRPEGSVSTLKIQRTERGDSAVYLCASSLTGNTEAFFGQGTRLTVV.

The chain has TRBV7-6 and TRBJ2-3, with D maybe TRBD2 (6 bases). Trimming took 5 bases from V and 6 from J, leaving 15 bases between them. Germline V gene sequence: CDR1 SGHVS, CDR2 FNYEAQ. This CDR3 has 14 residues. The CDR3 region has the DNA TGTGCCAGCAGCCTAGGGCCCCTAGCGGATACGCAGTATTTT. Protein: CASSLGPLADTQYF.

V is TRBV6-6 and J is TRBJ1-2; tentatively, D is TRBD1 (6 bases). The CDR3 consists of 13 residues. The germline gives CDR1 MNHNY, CDR2 SVGAGI (reference sequence). The V end was cut by 7 bases, the J end by 6 bases, with 15 bases between. The CDR3 protein is CASTWGRGDGYTF. The CDR3 nucleotides read TGTGCCAGCACCTGGGGCAGGGGAGATGGCTACACCTTC.

V and J are TRBV6-4 and TRBJ2-1, with D tentatively TRBD1 (8 bases). Per germline, CDR1 MRHNA and CDR2 SNTAGT. CDR3 length: 15 residues. V was trimmed by 4 bases and J by 6 bases, leaving 16 bases between them. CDR3 nucleotide sequence: TGTGCCAGCAGTGCCACAGGGGGAGGGGGCAATGAGCAGTTCTTC. Translating gives CASSATGGGGNEQFF.

The chain uses TRBV4-1 and TRBJ2-7, with 8 bases fitting TRBD1. The CDR3 length is 15 residues. Looked up from germline, CDR1 is MGHRA and CDR2 is YSYEKL. V was clipped by 4 bases and J by 3 bases; unmatched bases: 8. The CDR3 here is CASSPGQGLFYEQYF. The CDR3 DNA reads TGCGCCAGCAGCCCTGGACAGGGTTTATTCTACGAGCAGTACTTC.

The chain combines TRBV29-1 with TRBJ2-4, with D uncertain. The CDR3 runs to 14 residues. Germline V CDR1 and CDR2: SQVTM, ANQGSEA. Trimming pared 8 bases from V and 0 bases from J, leaving 14 bases between. CDR3: CSLNMGLAKNIQYF. The CDR3 DNA is TGCAGCCTCAATATGGGTCTAGCCAAAAACATTCAGTACTTC.

The chain recombines TRBV6-5 with TRBJ1-4; D remains unclear. There are 11 residues in the CDR3. The germline CDR1 and CDR2 sequences are MNHEY and SVGAGI. The V end lost 2 bases, the J end lost 8 bases, and 3 bases lay between the germline ends. CDR3 sequence (DNA): TGTGCCAGCAGTTACAGGGAAAAACTGTTTTTT. Its protein product is CASSYREKLFF.

This chain connects TRBV6-5 to TRBJ1-1; D is ambiguous. Germline V gene sequence: CDR1 MNHEY, CDR2 SVGAGI. The CDR3 contains 15 residues. With 5 bases removed from V and 4 bases from J, the gap between germline ends came to 17 bases. The chain's CDR3 is CASSPSTAVSTEAFF. CDR3 coding DNA: TGTGCCAGCAGTCCCTCGACTGCAGTAAGCACTGAAGCTTTCTTT.

The V call is TRBV5-8, the J call TRBJ2-5, with 15 bases matching TRBD2. The CDR3 covers 18 residues. CDR1 SGHTS and CDR2 YDEGEE come from the germline V gene. Trimming took 5 bases from V and 5 from J; bases not matched to a gene: 13. As DNA, the CDR3 is TGTGCCAGCAGACCTCCGGGACTAGCGGGAGGTTTGCGGGAGACCCAGTACTTC. As protein: CASRPPGLAGGLRETQYF.

The V gene is TRBV4-3, the J gene TRBJ1-2, with D possibly being TRBD1 (5 bases). Germline assignment: CDR1 LGHNA and CDR2 YSLEER. V gave up 0 bases and J gave up 4 bases, with 9 bases separating them. The CDR3 runs to 14 residues. The CDR3 spells CASSQDGGFYGYTF. In nucleotides, the CDR3 is TGCGCCAGCAGCCAAGATGGGGGGTTCTATGGCTACACCTTC.

The chain combines TRBV11-2 with TRBJ2-1; 9 positions match TRBD1. Germline CDR1 is SGHAT and CDR2 is FQNNGV. The CDR3 has 18 amino acids. J gave up 4 bases and V 5 bases, and 15 bases lay outside the gene matches. In nucleotides, the CDR3 is TGTGCCAGCAGCCCCCCCCCTTGGGACAGGGCACGGTACAATGAGCAGTTCTTC. This sequence encodes CASSPPPWDRARYNEQFF.

The chain combines TRBV5-6 with TRBJ2-5, with TRBD2 matching 12 bases. Trimming at V came to 3 bases and at J to 4 bases, leaving 10 bases not matched to a gene. CDR3 length: 17 residues. Germline lookup yields CDR1 SGHDT and CDR2 YYEEEE. This CDR3 is CASSWVASGRVRETQYF. The CDR3, as DNA: TGTGCCAGCAGCTGGGTGGCTAGCGGGAGGGTTCGAGAGACCCAGTACTTC.

The chain combines TRBV6-5 with TRBJ2-3, with 10 bases fitting TRBD1. Trimming removed 7 bases from V and 3 bases from J; junction bases left unmatched: 4. CDR3 length equals 14 residues. The germline gives CDR1 MNHEY, CDR2 SVGAGI. The CDR3 sequence is CASIRDRGTDTQYF. The CDR3 DNA reads TGTGCCAGCATCCGGGACAGGGGTACAGATACGCAGTATTTT.